A selection of T cell receptor beta chains follows, all from one sample in a study of blood T cell repertoires in COVID-19. TCRdb's table, derived via immunoSEQ multiplex PCR, lists solely in-frame clones and lacks some. The table records roughly 120,000 clones, approximately 90% of them present only once. The sequenced material came from peripheral blood. These receptors all come from a middle-aged man with COVID-19, enrolled during active disease. The CDR3 runs from the conserved cysteine through the conserved F or W. A D gene is named only where the DNA matches it firmly. A clone size is listed for some rows: how often the clone was seen (once, few, many), or a class if it is expanded.

abundance	d_gene	v_gene	j_gene	CDR3nt	CDR3aa
NA	NA	TRBV6-5	TRBJ2-7	TGTGCCAGCAGTTACACCAGAAGCTCCTACGAGCAGTACTTC	CASSYTRSSYEQYF
NA	TRBD2	TRBV2	TRBJ2-3	TGTGCCAGCAGTGAAATCCTAGCGGGGAGCACAGATACGCAGTATTTT	CASSEILAGSTDTQYF
NA	NA	TRBV5-1	TRBJ2-1	TGCGCCAGCAGCTCGGGACTTTACAATGAGCAGTTCTTC	CASSSGLYNEQFF
NA	TRBD1	TRBV6-5	TRBJ2-7	TGTGCCAGCAGGGGGTCTGGACAGGCCTACGAGCAGTACTTC	CASRGSGQAYEQYF
NA	NA	TRBV11-3	TRBJ2-7	TGTGCCAGCAGCTCCGGACAGAGCTACGAGCAGTACTTC	CASSSGQSYEQYF
once	NA	TRBV4-3	TRBJ2-2	TGCGCCAGCGCAAGGGGGGGGGTGAACACCGGGGAGCTGTTTTTT	CASARGGVNTGELFF
NA	NA	TRBV29-1	TRBJ2-5	TGCAGCGTTGAAGATCCAGGCAGAGAAGAGACCCAGTACTTC	CSVEDPGREETQYF
NA	NA	TRBV12-2	TRBJ1-1	TGTGCAAGTCGCTTCTTTACGACAGGCCGGGTTCGAGCTTTCTTT	CASRFFTTGRVRAFF
NA	NA	TRBV19	TRBJ2-1	TGTGCCAGTAGTCCTTCGGTTAGCGGCTACAATGAGCAGTTCTTC	CASSPSVSGYNEQFF
NA	TRBD1	TRBV6-1	TRBJ2-7	TGTGCCAGCAGTGAAGGGCAGGGGGTGGGCTACGAGCAGTACTTC	CASSEGQGVGYEQYF
NA	TRBD1	TRBV5-5	TRBJ1-1	TGTGCCAGCAGCAGACAGGGGATCCCTGAAGCTTTCTTT	CASSRQGIPEAFF
NA	TRBD2	TRBV18	TRBJ2-7	TGTGCCAGCTCACCACGGTTGAAAGCGGGAGTGAGGGGGAGCGAGCAGTACTTC	CASSPRLKAGVRGSEQYF
NA	NA	TRBV19	TRBJ2-2	TGTGCCAGTAGTATACAGGGTTCGAACACCGGGGAGCTGTTTTTT	CASSIQGSNTGELFF
NA	TRBD2	TRBV6-2/TRBV6-3	TRBJ2-1	TGTGCCAGCAGTTATGCGGGAGCGAACAATGAGCAGTTCTTC	CASSYAGANNEQFF
NA	NA	TRBV18	TRBJ2-5	TGTGCCAGCTCACCAAGCCCTAGCTCTCCCGAGACCCAGTACTTC	CASSPSPSSPETQYF
NA	TRBD2	TRBV29-1	TRBJ2-1	TGCAGCGTGGGGACTAGCGACAATGAGCAGTTCTTC	CSVGTSDNEQFF
NA	TRBD2	TRBV3-1/TRBV3-2	TRBJ2-5	TGTGCCAGCAGCCAAGACCGGCAGGGAGGGGAGGAGACCCAGTACTTC	CASSQDRQGGEETQYF
NA	TRBD2	TRBV6-2/TRBV6-3	TRBJ2-7	TGTGCCAGCAGTTATGGCGGGAGCCTCCCCGAGCAGTACTTC	CASSYGGSLPEQYF
NA	NA	TRBV5-1	TRBJ2-1	TGCGCCAGCAGCTCTGGGACTCGCTACAATGAGCAGTTCTTC	CASSSGTRYNEQFF
NA	TRBD1	TRBV5-5	TRBJ2-1	TGTGCCAGCAGCAGGACAGGGGGGAGGGATGAGCAGTTCTTC	CASSRTGGRDEQFF
NA	TRBD1	TRBV7-3	TRBJ1-1	TGTGCCAGCAGGCCCAGGGGGACAGATAACACTGAAGCTTTCTTT	CASRPRGTDNTEAFF
NA	NA	TRBV18	TRBJ2-6	TGTGCCAGCTCACCGGAGGGGCAGGGTGGGGCCAACGTCCTGACTTTC	CASSPEGQGGANVLTF
NA	TRBD1	TRBV4-2	TRBJ2-7	TGTGCCAGCAGCCAAGCCTGGGACAGCTACGAGCAGTACTTC	CASSQAWDSYEQYF
NA	TRBD1	TRBV19	TRBJ1-5	TGTGCCAGTACCCTGGGACAGTCTTATCAGCCCCAGCATTTT	CASTLGQSYQPQHF
NA	NA	TRBV28	TRBJ1-2	TGTGCCAGCAGTCCCCCAGGGAACTATGGCTACACCTTC	CASSPPGNYGYTF
NA	TRBD2	TRBV5-4	TRBJ2-1	TGTGCCAGCAGCCTGGGACTAGCGGGAGGCAATGAGCAGTTCTTC	CASSLGLAGGNEQFF